Below, 15 T cell receptor beta chains from the same sample are listed, as sequenced in a study of CD8+CD57+ T cells in acquired aplastic anemia. Genomic DNA served as template for TCR beta VDJ and CDR3 profiling. TCRdb passed the reads through MiXCR, listing each CDR3 protein once. The sample records over 100,000 distinct CDR3 sequences, 41% being singletons. The sample was sorted CD4+, CD8+, or CD8+CD57+ T cells (not recorded which) from PBMCs. Receptor source: a human donor in good health, serving as a control.

The rearrangement links TRBV11-1 to TRBJ1-2, with 8 bases lining up with TRBD1. Unmatched junction bases numbered 5, after V lost 2 bases and J lost 0 bases. The length of the CDR3 is 16 residues. In germline, CDR1 is SGHAT, CDR2 FQDESV (reference sequence). CDR3 loop: CASSLPGQGANYGYTF. Here the CDR3 DNA reads TGTGCCAGCAGCTTACCCGGACAGGGAGCTAACTATGGCTACACCTTC.

This clonotype was observed at least ten times. The CDR3 sequence: CASSALSSSYNSPLHF. The CDR3 region has the DNA TGTGCCAGCAGTGCCCTGTCTTCCTCCTATAATTCACCCCTCCACTTT. This chain joins TRBV6-1 and TRBJ1-6; D unclear. The germline CDR1 and CDR2 sequences are MNHNS and SASEGT. V was pared by 4 bases and J by 0 bases, with 10 bases between. CDR3 length: 16 amino acids.

This clonotype was observed many times. The chain employs TRBV14 and TRBJ2-3; 8 positions match TRBD2. The junction had 5 bases not matched to a gene; V was cut back by 4 bases and J by 2 bases. CDR3 length equals 15 residues. Germline V gene data show CDR1 as SGHDN and CDR2 as FVKESK. This CDR3 is CASSRQLAATDTQYF. CDR3 nucleotides: TGTGCCAGCAGCCGACAACTAGCGGCCACAGATACGCAGTATTTT.

Remarks on this clonotype: The DNA is omitted, as the CDR3 cannot be located on it reliably, and the CDR3 follows TCRdb's listing. The chain links TRBV5-4 to TRBJ2-7; the table's D call TRBD1 went unverified against the DNA. Germline CDR1 SGHNT, CDR2 YYREEE (reference sequence). Both ends counted, the CDR3 spans 18 residues. Here the CDR3 reads CASSFYICSAPSPYEQYF.

This chain connects TRBV29-1 to TRBJ2-3, with a possible D match to TRBD1 (6 bases). Per the germline V gene, CDR1 is SQVTM and CDR2 is ANQGSEA. The ends were cut back, 4 bases at V and 4 bases at J, with 18 bases in the middle. This CDR3 has 15 residues. The DNA for the CDR3 is TGCAGCGTTGCCCCCACCGGACAGCTCGCAGATACGCAGTATTTT. As protein: CSVAPTGQLADTQYF.

On this clonotype: A read error may account for a junction end that differs from germline. The chain employs TRBV19 and TRBJ1-4; 12 nucleotides agree with TRBD1. The CDR3 extends over 8 amino acids. Per germline, CDR1 LNHDA and CDR2 SQIVND (reference sequence). CDR3 DNA sequence: TGTGCCAGTGGGACAGGGGGCTTT. It is translated as CASGTGGF.

The table lists this clonotype with many counts. This rearrangement joins TRBV4-2 to TRBJ2-3; no clear D gene. Germline V gene lookup returns CDR1 LGHNA and CDR2 YNFKEQ. This CDR3 comprises 16 residues. The V end lost 4 bases, the J end lost 0 bases, and 14 bases lay between the germline ends. The CDR3 DNA follows: TGTGCCAGCAGCCTAATAGCTCCCTTTAGCACAGATACGCAGTATTTT. It encodes CASSLIAPFSTDTQYF.

V is TRBV10-3 and J is TRBJ2-3, with D perhaps TRBD1 (7 bases). The CDR3 has 13 amino acids. Per germline, CDR1 ENHRY and CDR2 SYGVKD. Trimming shortened V by 7 bases and J by 7 bases, and 15 bases separated the two germline ends. As DNA, the CDR3 is TGTGCCATCACCCCAGGGGGGACAAATACGCAGTATTTT. Residues: CAITPGGTNTQYF.

This clonotype was counted at least ten times. In DNA, the CDR3 is TGCAGCGTTGAAGATGGAGCAGATACGCAGTATTTT. Translating gives CSVEDGADTQYF. The chain joins TRBV29-1 to TRBJ2-3; no clear D gene. The length of the CDR3 is 12 residues. Between the trimmed V and J ends, which lost 0 bases and 4 bases, there was a span of 5 bases. Germline lookup yields CDR1 SQVTM and CDR2 ANQGSEA.

This chain uses TRBV10-1 with TRBJ1-6; no firm D call. Trimming removed 0 bases at V and 0 bases at J, with 12 bases between. The CDR3 extends over 18 amino acids. The germline CDR1 and CDR2 sequences are WNHNN and SYGVQD (reference sequence). CDR3 protein: CASSESRRSSSYNSPLHF. The CDR3 DNA reads as TGCGCCAGCAGTGAGTCGCGTAGATCAAGCTCCTATAATTCACCCCTCCACTTT.

On this clonotype: A read error may be the cause here, since a much bigger clone is one base away. The chain employs TRBV12-3 or TRBV12-4 and TRBJ2-1; D is undetermined. The length of the CDR3 is 15 residues. The CDR3, as DNA: TGTGCCAGCCAGAGTAGGGTTGCGGTAAACAATGGGCAGTTCTTC. Translating it yields CASQSRVAVNNGQFF.

The sample holds many counts of this clonotype. This sequence joins TRBV28 and TRBJ2-7; 7 bases match TRBD2. Unmatched junction bases numbered 2, after V lost 3 bases and J lost 0 bases. The germline gives CDR1 MDHEN, CDR2 SYDVKM. The CDR3 covers 14 residues. CDR3 protein: CASSLGGSSYEQYF. The CDR3 DNA sequence: TGTGCCAGCAGTTTGGGGGGGAGCTCCTACGAGCAGTACTTC.

Turning to this clonotype: With a much larger clone just one base away, this may be a read error. The V gene is TRBV5-5, the J gene TRBJ1-4; 9 bases align to TRBD1. This CDR3 comprises 14 residues. Looked up from germline, CDR1 is SGHKS and CDR2 is YYEKEE (reference sequence). Here the CDR3 DNA reads TGTGCCAGCAGCTCGGGACAGGGTAATGAAAGACTGTTTTTT. As protein: CASSSGQGNERLFF.

The V and J genes are TRBV11-1 and TRBJ2-3; tentative D call: TRBD2 (8 bases). The germline CDR1 and CDR2 sequences are SGHAT and FQDESV (reference sequence). V was pared by 4 bases and J by 0 bases, with 14 bases between. There are 16 residues in the CDR3. This chain's CDR3 is CASSSGGGLSTDTQYF. The CDR3 bases are TGTGCCAGCAGCTCGGGAGGGGGCCTCAGCACAGATACGCAGTATTTT.

V is TRBV7-9 and J is TRBJ1-6; perhaps TRBD1 as D (6 bases). Germline lookup yields CDR1 SEHNR and CDR2 FQNEAQ (reference sequence). Trimming took 2 bases from V and 10 from J, leaving 15 bases between them. The CDR3 has 15 amino acids. This CDR3 reads CASSLLTGTVSPLHF. DNA for the CDR3: TGTGCCAGCAGCTTACTAACAGGGACGGTCTCACCCCTCCACTTT. Using reference TRBV7-9 and TRBJ1-6 for the parts outside the CDR3, the full variable domain is DTGVSQNPRHKITKRGQNVTFRCDPISEHNRLYWYRQTLGQGPEFLTYFQNEAQLEKSRLLSDRFSAERPKGSFSTLEIQRTEQGDSAMYLCASSLLTGTVSPLHFGNGTRLTVT.